The source of this T cell receptor (beta chain) is a study of cytomegalovirus exposure and HLA in healthy donors. Points from the study as a whole: As confirmed in vitro, a few CMV-associated chains were specific for CMV antigens. Within an earlier analysis, most TCR beta V segments proved productive either about 90% or about 30% of the time.

PCR employed 60 Vbeta and 13 Jbeta primers. The data were produced by immunoSEQ multiplex PCR, yet TCRdb's version contains in-frame clones alone and is incomplete. The sample records just over 200,000 clones, around 86% being singletons. In the case of this clone: Its target is unknown.

The sequencing sample was made of PBMCs. The sequence was collected from a woman between 40 and 55 years old in good health and CMV-seronegative.

The CDR3 DNA is TGCGCCAGCAGCTCTAGGTCGGGTGAAGCTTTCTTT. This translates into CASSSRSGEAFF. The J gene is TRBJ1-1, the V gene TRBV5-1, with no clear D. V shed 3 bases and J shed 7 bases, with 10 bases lying between them. The germline gives CDR1 SGHRS, CDR2 YFSETQ. CDR3 length equals 12 residues.